Described below is a single TCR beta chain sequence and its context. Antigen specificity is unknown. This entry belongs to a study of monozygotic twins with inflammatory bowel disease. Every donor provided one blood sample measuring approximately 2.5 ml. Study-wide results and limits: Lower TCRbeta diversity (inverse Simpson) was seen in IBD patients than in healthy co-twins.

One entry per CDR3 protein, without DNA, is what TCRdb gives after re-calling the 5' RACE reads. In total, the table holds about 450,000 distinct CDR3 sequences. The TCR was taken from a human donor with ulcerative colitis or Crohn's disease, or a healthy co-twin of an affected twin (not recorded which). The sample taken for sequencing was blood.

The chain's CDR3 is CASSQDPTYYNEQFF. This rearrangement joins TRBV3-1 to TRBJ2-1. Per the germline V gene, CDR1 is LGHDT and CDR2 is YNNKEL (reference sequence). The CDR3 has 15 amino acids.